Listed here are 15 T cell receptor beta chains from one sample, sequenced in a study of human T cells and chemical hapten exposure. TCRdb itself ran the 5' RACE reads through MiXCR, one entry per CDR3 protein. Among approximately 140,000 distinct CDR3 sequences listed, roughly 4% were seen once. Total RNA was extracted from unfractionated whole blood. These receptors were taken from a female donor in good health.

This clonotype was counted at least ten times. CDR3 coding DNA: TGCAGTGCTAGTGGGTGGGGGCGAAAGCGGGACACTGAAGCTTTCTTT. Protein product: CSASGWGRKRDTEAFF. This sequence joins TRBV20-1 and TRBJ1-1, with D perhaps matching TRBD1 (6 bases). Trimming took off 3 bases at V and 3 bases at J, with 20 bases between the two ends. The CDR3 is made up of 16 amino acids. Germline lookup yields CDR1 DFQATT and CDR2 SNEGSKA (reference sequence).

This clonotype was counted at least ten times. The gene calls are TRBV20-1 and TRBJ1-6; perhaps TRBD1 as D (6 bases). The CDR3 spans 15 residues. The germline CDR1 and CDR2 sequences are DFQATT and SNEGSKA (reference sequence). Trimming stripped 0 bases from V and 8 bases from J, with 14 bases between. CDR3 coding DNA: TGCAGTGCTAGAGATCGTACTGGGGGCGATTCACCCCTCCACTTT. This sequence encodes CSARDRTGGDSPLHF.

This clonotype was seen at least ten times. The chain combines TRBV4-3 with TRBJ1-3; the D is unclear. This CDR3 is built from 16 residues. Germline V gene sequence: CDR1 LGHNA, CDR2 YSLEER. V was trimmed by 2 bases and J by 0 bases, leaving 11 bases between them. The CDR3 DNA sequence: TGCGCCAGCAGCCAAATGGACGGGAGCTCTGGAAACACCATATATTTT. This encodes CASSQMDGSSGNTIYF.

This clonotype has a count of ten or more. This chain's CDR3 is CASRHGWAVTDTQYF. The CDR3 DNA follows: TGTGCCAGCCGCCACGGTTGGGCGGTCACAGATACGCAGTATTTT. The chain joins TRBV7-2 to TRBJ2-3; no clear D gene. The V end was cut by 8 bases, the J end by 2 bases, with 17 bases between. This CDR3 is 15 amino acids long. Per germline, CDR1 SGHTA and CDR2 FQGNSA.

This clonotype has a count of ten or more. The CDR3 DNA follows: TGTGCCAGCAGGACAGCGGGGGCGCCTGGCTATGGCTACACCTTC. Residues: CASRTAGAPGYGYTF. The gene calls are TRBV7-2 and TRBJ1-2, with D maybe TRBD1 (6 bases). Germline CDR1 SGHTA, CDR2 FQGNSA. The CDR3 covers 15 residues. V was cut by 6 bases and J by 4 bases, with 18 bases left in between.

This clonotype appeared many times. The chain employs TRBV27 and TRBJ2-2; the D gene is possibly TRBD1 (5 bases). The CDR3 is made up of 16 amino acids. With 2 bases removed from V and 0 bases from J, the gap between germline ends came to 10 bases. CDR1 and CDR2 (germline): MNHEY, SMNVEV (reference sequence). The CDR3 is CASSLADNSNTGELFF. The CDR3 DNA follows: TGTGCCAGCAGTTTAGCGGACAACTCGAACACCGGGGAGCTGTTTTTT.

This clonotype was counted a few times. The CDR3 coding sequence is TGTGCCAGCAGCTTAGTATTCGGGGAGGCAACTGCAGATACGCAGTATTTT. Its translation is CASSLVFGEATADTQYF. The chain couples TRBV7-2 to TRBJ2-3; possibly TRBD2 for D (6 bases). Per the germline V gene, CDR1 is SGHTA and CDR2 is FQGNSA. This CDR3 has 17 amino acids. The V end was cut by 1 base, the J end by 4 bases, with 18 bases between. The full variable domain, rest sourced from reference TRBV7-2 and TRBJ2-3, is GAGVSQSPSNKVTEKGKDVELRCDPISGHTALYWYRQSLGQGLEFLIYFQGNSAPDKSGLPSDRFSAERTGGSVSTLTIQRTQQEDSAVYLCASSLVFGEATADTQYFGPGTRLTVL.

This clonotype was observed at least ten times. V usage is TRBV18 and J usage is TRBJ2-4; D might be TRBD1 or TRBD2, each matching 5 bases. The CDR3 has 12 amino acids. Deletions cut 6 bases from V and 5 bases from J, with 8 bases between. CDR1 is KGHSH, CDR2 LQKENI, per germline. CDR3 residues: CASSPGQNIQYF. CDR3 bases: TGTGCCAGCTCCCCGGGACAAAACATTCAGTACTTC. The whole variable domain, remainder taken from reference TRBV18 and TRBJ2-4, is NAGVMQNPRHLVRRRGQEARLRCSPMKGHSHVYWYRQLPEEGLKFMVYLQKENIIDESGMPKERFSAEFPKEGPSILRIQQVVRGDSAAYFCASSPGQNIQYFGAGTRLSVL.

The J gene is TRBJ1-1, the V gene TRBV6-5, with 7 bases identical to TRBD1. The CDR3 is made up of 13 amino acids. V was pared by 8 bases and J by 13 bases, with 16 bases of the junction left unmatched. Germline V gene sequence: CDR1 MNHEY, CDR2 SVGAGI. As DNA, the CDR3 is TGTGCCAGCGGGACAGTTGCAGACAGGGTGGGTTTCTTT. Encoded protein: CASGTVADRVGFF.

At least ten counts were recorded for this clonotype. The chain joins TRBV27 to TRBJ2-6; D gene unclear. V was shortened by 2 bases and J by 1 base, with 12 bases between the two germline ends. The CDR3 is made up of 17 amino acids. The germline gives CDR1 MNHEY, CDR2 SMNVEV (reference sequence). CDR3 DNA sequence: TGTGCCAGCAGTTTAGCCCCTACAGCATCTGGGGCCAACGTCCTGACTTTC. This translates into CASSLAPTASGANVLTF.

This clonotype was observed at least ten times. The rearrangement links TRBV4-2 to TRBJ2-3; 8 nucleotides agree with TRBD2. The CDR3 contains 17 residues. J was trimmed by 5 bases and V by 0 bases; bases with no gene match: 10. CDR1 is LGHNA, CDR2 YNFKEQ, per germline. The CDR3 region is CASSQDIQRGLGDTQYF. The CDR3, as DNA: TGTGCCAGCAGCCAAGATATCCAGCGGGGGTTGGGAGATACGCAGTATTTT.

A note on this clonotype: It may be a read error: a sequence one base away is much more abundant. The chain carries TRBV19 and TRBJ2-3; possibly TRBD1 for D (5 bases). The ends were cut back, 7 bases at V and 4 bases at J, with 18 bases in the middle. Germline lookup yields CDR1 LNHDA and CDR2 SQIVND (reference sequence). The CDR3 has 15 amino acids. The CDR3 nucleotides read TGTGCCAGTATTGGAAGGGGAATCTGTGCAGATACGCAGTATTTT. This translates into CASIGRGICADTQYF.

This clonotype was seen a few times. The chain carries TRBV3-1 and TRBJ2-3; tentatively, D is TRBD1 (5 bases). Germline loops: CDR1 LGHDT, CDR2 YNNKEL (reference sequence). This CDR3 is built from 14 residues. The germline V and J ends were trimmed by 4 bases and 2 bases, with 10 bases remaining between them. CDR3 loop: CASSRRQNTDTQYF. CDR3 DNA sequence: TGTGCCAGCAGCCGAAGACAGAACACAGATACGCAGTATTTT.

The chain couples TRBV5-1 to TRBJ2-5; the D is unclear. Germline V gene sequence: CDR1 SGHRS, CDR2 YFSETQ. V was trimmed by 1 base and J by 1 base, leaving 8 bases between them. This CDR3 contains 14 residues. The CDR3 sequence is CASSLLTIQETQYF. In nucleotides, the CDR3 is TGCGCCAGCAGCTTGTTGACCATCCAAGAGACCCAGTACTTC.

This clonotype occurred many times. The CDR3 nucleotides are TGTGCCAGTAGTATGCTTGACTTCAATGAGCAGTTCTTC. This codes for CASSMLDFNEQFF. The gene calls are TRBV19 and TRBJ2-1, with unresolved D. Trimming cost V 3 bases and J 6 bases, with 9 bases left between them. This CDR3 has 13 amino acids. CDR1 is LNHDA, CDR2 SQIVND, per germline (reference sequence).